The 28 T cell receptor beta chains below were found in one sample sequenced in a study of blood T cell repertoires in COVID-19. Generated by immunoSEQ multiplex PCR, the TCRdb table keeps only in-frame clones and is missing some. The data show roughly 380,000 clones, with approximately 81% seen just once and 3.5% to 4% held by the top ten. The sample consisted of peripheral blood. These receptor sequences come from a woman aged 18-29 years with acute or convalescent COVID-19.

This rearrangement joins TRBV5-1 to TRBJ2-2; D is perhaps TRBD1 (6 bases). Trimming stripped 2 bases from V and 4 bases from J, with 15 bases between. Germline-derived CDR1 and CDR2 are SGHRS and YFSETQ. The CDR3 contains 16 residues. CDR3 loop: CASSFRAGVATGELFF. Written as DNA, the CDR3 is TGCGCCAGCAGCTTCCGGGCAGGGGTAGCCACCGGGGAGCTGTTTTTT.

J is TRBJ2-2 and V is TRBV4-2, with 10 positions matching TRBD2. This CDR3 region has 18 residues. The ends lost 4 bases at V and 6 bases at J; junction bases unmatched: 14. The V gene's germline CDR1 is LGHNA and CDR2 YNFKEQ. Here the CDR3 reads CASSPAVGTSEMAGELFF. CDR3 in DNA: TGTGCCAGCAGCCCTGCCGTGGGGACTAGCGAGATGGCCGGGGAGCTGTTTTTT.

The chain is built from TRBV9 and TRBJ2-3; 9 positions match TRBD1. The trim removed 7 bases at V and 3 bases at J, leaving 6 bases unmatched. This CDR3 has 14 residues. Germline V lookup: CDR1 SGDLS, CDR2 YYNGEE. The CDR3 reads CASERDRETDTQYF. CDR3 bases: TGTGCCAGCGAAAGGGACAGGGAGACAGATACGCAGTATTTT.

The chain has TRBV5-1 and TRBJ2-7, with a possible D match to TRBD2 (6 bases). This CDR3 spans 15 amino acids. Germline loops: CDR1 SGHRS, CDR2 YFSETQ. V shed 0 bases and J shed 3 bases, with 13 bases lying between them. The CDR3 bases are TGCGCCAGCAGCTTGGTTGGCAGGGAGGACTACGAGCAGTACTTC. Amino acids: CASSLVGREDYEQYF.

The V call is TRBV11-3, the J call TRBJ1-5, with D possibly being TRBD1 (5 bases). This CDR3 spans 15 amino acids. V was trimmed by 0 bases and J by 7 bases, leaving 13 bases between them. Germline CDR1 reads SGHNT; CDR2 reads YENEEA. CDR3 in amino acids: CASSLEAQGRQPQHF. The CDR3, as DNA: TGTGCCAGCAGCTTAGAAGCGCAGGGAAGGCAGCCCCAGCATTTT.

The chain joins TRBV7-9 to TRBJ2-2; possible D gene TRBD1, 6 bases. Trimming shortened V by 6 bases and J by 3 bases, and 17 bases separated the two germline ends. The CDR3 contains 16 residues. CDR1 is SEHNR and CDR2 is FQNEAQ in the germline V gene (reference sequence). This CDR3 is CASSFTPRGYTGELFF. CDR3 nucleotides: TGTGCCAGCAGTTTTACCCCCAGGGGCTACACCGGGGAGCTGTTTTTT.

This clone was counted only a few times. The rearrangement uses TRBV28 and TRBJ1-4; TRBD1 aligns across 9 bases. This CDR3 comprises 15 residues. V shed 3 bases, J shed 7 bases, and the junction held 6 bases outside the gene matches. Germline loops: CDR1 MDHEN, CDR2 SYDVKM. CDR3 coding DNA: TGTGCCAGCAGTTTTATGGGACAGGGTTTTGAAAAACTGTTTTTT. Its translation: CASSFMGQGFEKLFF.

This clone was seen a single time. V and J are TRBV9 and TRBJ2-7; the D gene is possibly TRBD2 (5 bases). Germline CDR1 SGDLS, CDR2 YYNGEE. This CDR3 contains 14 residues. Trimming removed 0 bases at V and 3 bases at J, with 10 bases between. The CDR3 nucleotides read TGTGCCAGCAGCGTAGTGGGCACTAGCTACGAGCAGTACTTC. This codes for CASSVVGTSYEQYF.

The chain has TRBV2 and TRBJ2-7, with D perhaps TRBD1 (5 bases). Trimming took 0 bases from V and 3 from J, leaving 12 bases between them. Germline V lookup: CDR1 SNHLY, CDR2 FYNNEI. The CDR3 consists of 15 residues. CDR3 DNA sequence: TGTGCCAGCAGTGAAGCGCAGGGCATTGTCTACGAGCAGTACTTC. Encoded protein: CASSEAQGIVYEQYF. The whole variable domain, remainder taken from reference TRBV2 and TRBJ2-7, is EPEVTQTPSHQVTQMGQEVILRCVPISNHLYFYWYRQILGQKVEFLVSFYNNEISEKSEIFDDQFSVERPDGSNFTLKIRSTKLEDSAMYFCASSEAQGIVYEQYFGPGTRLTVT.

In DNA, the CDR3 is TGTGCCACCAGTGACCGAGGGAGGGATGAAGCTTTCTTT. Protein: CATSDRGRDEAFF. The chain uses TRBV24-1 and TRBJ1-1, with no clear D. Trimming took 4 bases from V and 7 from J, leaving 12 bases between them. The CDR3 is made up of 13 amino acids. CDR1 and CDR2 (germline): KGHDR, SFDVKD.

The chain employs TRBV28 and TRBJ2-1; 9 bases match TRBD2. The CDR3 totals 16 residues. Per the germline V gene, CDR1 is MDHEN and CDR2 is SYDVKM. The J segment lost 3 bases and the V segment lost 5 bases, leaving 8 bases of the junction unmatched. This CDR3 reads CASSIPGLAFYNEQFF. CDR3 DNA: TGTGCCAGCAGTATTCCGGGACTAGCTTTCTACAATGAGCAGTTCTTC.

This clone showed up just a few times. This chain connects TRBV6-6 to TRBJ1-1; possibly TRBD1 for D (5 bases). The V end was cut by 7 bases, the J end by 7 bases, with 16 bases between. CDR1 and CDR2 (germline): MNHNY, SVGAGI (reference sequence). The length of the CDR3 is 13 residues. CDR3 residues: CASTEDTPHEAFF. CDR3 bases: TGTGCCAGCACCGAGGACACGCCTCATGAAGCTTTCTTT.

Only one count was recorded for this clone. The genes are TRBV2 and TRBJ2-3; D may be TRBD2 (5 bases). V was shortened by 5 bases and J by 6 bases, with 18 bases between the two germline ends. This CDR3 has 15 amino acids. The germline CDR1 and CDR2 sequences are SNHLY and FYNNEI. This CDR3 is CASSKSRPGGDTQYF. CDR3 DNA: TGTGCCAGCAGTAAATCTCGACCCGGCGGGGATACGCAGTATTTT.

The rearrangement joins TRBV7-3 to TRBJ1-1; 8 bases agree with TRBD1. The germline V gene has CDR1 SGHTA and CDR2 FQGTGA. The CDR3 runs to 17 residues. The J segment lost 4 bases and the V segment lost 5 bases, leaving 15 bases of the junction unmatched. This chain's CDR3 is CASSPTPDRERLTEAFF. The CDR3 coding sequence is TGTGCCAGCAGCCCCACCCCGGACAGGGAGAGGCTCACTGAAGCTTTCTTT.

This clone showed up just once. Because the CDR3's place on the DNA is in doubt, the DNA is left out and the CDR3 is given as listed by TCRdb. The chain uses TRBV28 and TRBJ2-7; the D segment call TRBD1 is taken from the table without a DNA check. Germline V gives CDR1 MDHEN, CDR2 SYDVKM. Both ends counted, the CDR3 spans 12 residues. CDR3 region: CATFGRGAAWYF.

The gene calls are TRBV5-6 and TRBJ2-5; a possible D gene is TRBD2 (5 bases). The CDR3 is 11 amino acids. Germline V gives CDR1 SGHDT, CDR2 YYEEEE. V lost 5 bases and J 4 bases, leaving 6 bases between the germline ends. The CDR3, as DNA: TGTGCCAGCAGTGGAGGAGAGACCCAGTACTTC. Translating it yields CASSGGETQYF.

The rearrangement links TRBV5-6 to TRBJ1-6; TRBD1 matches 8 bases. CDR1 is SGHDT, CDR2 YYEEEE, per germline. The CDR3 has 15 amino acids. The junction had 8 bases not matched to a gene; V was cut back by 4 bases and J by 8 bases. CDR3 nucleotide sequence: TGTGCCAGCAGCGGCAGGGGGCGCCCGGATTCACCCCTCCACTTT. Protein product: CASSGRGRPDSPLHF.

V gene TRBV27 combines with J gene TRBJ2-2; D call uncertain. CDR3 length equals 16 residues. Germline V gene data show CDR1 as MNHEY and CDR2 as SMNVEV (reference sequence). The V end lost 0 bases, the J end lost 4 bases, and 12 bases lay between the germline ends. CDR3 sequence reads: CASSLSGRKSTGELFF. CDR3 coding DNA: TGTGCCAGCAGTTTATCCGGCAGGAAAAGCACCGGGGAGCTGTTTTTT.

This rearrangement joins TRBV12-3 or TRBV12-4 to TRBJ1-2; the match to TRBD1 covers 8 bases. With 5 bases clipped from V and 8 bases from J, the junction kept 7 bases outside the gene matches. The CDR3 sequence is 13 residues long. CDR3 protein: CASSPGQGGGYTF. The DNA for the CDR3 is TGTGCCAGCAGTCCCGGACAGGGAGGAGGCTACACCTTC.

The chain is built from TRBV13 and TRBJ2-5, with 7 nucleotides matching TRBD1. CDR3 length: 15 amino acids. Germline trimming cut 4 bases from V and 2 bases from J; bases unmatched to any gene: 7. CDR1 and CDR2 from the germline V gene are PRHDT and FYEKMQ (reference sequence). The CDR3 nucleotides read TGTGCCAGCAGCTCTCAGACAGGGTCACAAGAGACCCAGTACTTC. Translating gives CASSSQTGSQETQYF.

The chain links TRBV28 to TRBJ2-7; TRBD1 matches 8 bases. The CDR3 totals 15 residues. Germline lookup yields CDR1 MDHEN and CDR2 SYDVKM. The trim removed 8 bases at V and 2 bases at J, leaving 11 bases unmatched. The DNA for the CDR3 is TGTGCCAGCCTGTCGCAGGGGGACAGGCCCTACGAGCAGTACTTC. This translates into CASLSQGDRPYEQYF. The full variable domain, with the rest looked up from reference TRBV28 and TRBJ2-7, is DVKVTQSSRYLVKRTGEKVFLECVQDMDHENMFWYRQDPGLGLRLIYFSYDVKMKEKGDIPEGYSVSREKKERFSLILESASTNQTSMYLCASLSQGDRPYEQYFGPGTRLTVT.

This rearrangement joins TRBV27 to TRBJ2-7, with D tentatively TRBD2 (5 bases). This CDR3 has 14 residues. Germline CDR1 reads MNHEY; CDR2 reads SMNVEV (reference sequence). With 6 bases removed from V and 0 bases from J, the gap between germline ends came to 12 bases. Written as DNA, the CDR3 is TGTGCCAGCAGACGGGCTAGCCTCTCCTACGAGCAGTACTTC. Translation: CASRRASLSYEQYF.

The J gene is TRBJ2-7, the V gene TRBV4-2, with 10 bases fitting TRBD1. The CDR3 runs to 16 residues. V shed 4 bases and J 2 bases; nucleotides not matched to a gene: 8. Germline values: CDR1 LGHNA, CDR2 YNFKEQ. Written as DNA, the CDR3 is TGTGCCAGCAGCCCGATTGGGACAGGGGACACCTACGAGCAGTACTTC. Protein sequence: CASSPIGTGDTYEQYF.

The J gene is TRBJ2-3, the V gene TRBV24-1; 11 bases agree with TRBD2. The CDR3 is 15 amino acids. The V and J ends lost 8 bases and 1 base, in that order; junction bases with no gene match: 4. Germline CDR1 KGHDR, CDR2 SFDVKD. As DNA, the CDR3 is TGTGCCACCACGACTAGCGGGACTGGCACAGATACGCAGTATTTT. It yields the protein CATTTSGTGTDTQYF.

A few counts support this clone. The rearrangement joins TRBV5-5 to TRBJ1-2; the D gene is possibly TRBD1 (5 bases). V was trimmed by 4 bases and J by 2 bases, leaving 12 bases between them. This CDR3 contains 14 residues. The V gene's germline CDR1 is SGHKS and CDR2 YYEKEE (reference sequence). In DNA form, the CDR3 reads TGTGCCAGCAGCCCCGACGGGGGGAACTATGGCTACACCTTC. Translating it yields CASSPDGGNYGYTF.

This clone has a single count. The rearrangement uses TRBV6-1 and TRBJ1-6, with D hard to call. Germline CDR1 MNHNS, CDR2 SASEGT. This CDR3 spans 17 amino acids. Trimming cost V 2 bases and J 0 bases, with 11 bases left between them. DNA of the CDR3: TGTGCCAGCAGTGAAAGTATACAGAGCTCCTATAATTCACCCCTCCACTTT. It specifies CASSESIQSSYNSPLHF.

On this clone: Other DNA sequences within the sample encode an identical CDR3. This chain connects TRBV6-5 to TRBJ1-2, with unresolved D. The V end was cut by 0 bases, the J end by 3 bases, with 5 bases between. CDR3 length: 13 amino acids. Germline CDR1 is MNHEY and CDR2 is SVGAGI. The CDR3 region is CASSYSGDYGYTF. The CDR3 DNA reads TGTGCCAGCAGTTACTCCGGAGACTATGGCTACACCTTC.

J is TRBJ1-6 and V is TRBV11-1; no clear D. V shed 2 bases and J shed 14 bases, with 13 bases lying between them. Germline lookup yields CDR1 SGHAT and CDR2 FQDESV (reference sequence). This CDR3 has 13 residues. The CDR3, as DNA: TGTGCCAGCAGCTTATCAGGCGACGGGGCCCTCCACTTT. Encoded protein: CASSLSGDGALHF.